The rows below give T cell receptor beta chains drawn from one sample of a study of radiotherapy plus CTLA-4 blockade in lung cancer. Sequenced by immunoSEQ multiplex PCR; TCRdb stores in-frame clones only, minus some. The sample carries approximately 37,000 clones, roughly 70% recorded once. The sequenced sample was peripheral blood, obtained from a patient treated with radiotherapy plus ipilimumab. These receptors came from a human donor with non-small cell lung cancer who had stable disease on radiotherapy plus ipilimumab. Both conserved end residues are part of each CDR3. The D gene is left open where the match is weak. Size tells how often a clone was seen (once, few, many) or the class of an expanded clone, and some rows leave it out.

abundance: NA
v_gene: TRBV6-5
j_gene: TRBJ2-3
len: 12
d_gene: NA
CDR3aa: CASRQGTDTQYF
CDR3nt: TGTGCCAGCAGACAGGGCACAGATACGCAGTATTTT

abundance: NA
v_gene: TRBV19
j_gene: TRBJ2-3
len: 16
d_gene: TRBD2
CDR3aa: CASSPIGGALTDTQYF
CDR3nt: TGTGCCAGTAGTCCAATCGGGGGGGCCCTTACAGATACGCAGTATTTT

abundance: NA
v_gene: TRBV6-6
j_gene: TRBJ2-1
len: 14
d_gene: NA
CDR3aa: CASSLQASYNEQFF
CDR3nt: TGTGCCAGCAGTCTACAGGCATCCTACAATGAGCAGTTCTTC

abundance: NA
v_gene: TRBV7-9
j_gene: TRBJ1-2
len: 13
d_gene: NA
CDR3aa: CASSNRAGYGYTF
CDR3nt: TGTGCCAGCAGCAACAGGGCGGGCTATGGCTACACCTTC

abundance: NA
v_gene: TRBV14
j_gene: TRBJ2-1
len: 15
d_gene: TRBD1
CDR3aa: CASSLKDRLYNEQFF
CDR3nt: TGTGCCAGCAGCCTCAAGGACAGGCTTTACAATGAGCAGTTCTTC

abundance: NA
v_gene: TRBV29-1
j_gene: TRBJ1-1
len: 14
d_gene: NA
CDR3aa: CSVARQPLSTEAFF
CDR3nt: TGCAGCGTTGCCCGACAGCCTTTGAGCACTGAAGCTTTCTTT

abundance: once
v_gene: TRBV6-5
j_gene: TRBJ2-7
len: 15
d_gene: NA
CDR3aa: CASSYRRREAGEQYF
CDR3nt: TGTGCCAGCAGTTACCGGCGCAGGGAGGCGGGGGAGCAGTACTTC

abundance: NA
v_gene: TRBV2
j_gene: TRBJ1-2
len: 14
d_gene: TRBD1
CDR3aa: CASSSQQGRDGYTF
CDR3nt: TGTGCCAGCAGTTCCCAACAGGGGCGGGATGGCTACACCTTC

abundance: NA
v_gene: TRBV13
j_gene: TRBJ2-1
len: 12
d_gene: NA
CDR3aa: CASSLPRNEQFF
CDR3nt: TGTGCCAGCAGCCTCCCTAGGAATGAGCAGTTCTTC

abundance: NA
v_gene: TRBV18
j_gene: TRBJ1-4
len: 17
d_gene: TRBD1
CDR3aa: CASSPTGQSATNEKLFF
CDR3nt: TGTGCCAGCTCACCAACGGGACAGTCCGCAACTAATGAAAAACTGTTTTTT

abundance: NA
v_gene: TRBV6-5
j_gene: TRBJ1-2
len: 11
d_gene: NA
CDR3aa: CASSSKYGYTF
CDR3nt: TGTGCCAGCAGTTCCAAATATGGCTACACCTTC

abundance: NA
v_gene: TRBV29-1
j_gene: TRBJ1-1
len: 14
d_gene: NA
CDR3aa: CSVHSDIPNTEAFF
CDR3nt: TGCAGCGTCCACTCCGACATCCCGAACACTGAAGCTTTCTTT

abundance: NA
v_gene: TRBV11-3
j_gene: TRBJ1-2
len: 13
d_gene: TRBD1
CDR3aa: CASSPQGVEGYTF
CDR3nt: TGTGCCAGCAGCCCCCAGGGGGTGGAGGGCTACACCTTC

abundance: once
v_gene: TRBV5-4
j_gene: TRBJ1-4
len: 15
d_gene: NA
CDR3aa: CASSPGQQLHEKLFF
CDR3nt: TGTGCCAGCAGCCCCGGCCAACAGTTACATGAAAAACTGTTTTTT

abundance: NA
v_gene: TRBV5-8
j_gene: TRBJ2-6
len: 17
d_gene: NA
CDR3aa: CASSLQVTSSGANVLTF
CDR3nt: TGTGCCAGCAGCTTACAGGTTACCTCATCTGGGGCCAACGTCCTGACTTTC

abundance: NA
v_gene: TRBV7-2
j_gene: TRBJ2-7
len: 12
d_gene: NA
CDR3aa: CASSQRAREQYF
CDR3nt: TGTGCCAGCAGCCAGAGGGCGCGCGAGCAGTACTTC

abundance: once
v_gene: TRBV4-2
j_gene: TRBJ1-2
len: 19
d_gene: NA
CDR3aa: CASSQDLAGTWGSNYGYTF
CDR3nt: TGTGCCAGCAGCCAAGACCTAGCCGGGACATGGGGCTCTAACTATGGCTACACCTTC

abundance: NA
v_gene: TRBV7-7
j_gene: TRBJ2-7
len: 15
d_gene: NA
CDR3aa: CASSPGAGEGYEQYF
CDR3nt: TGTGCCAGCAGCCCGGGGGCGGGGGAGGGGTACGAGCAGTACTTC

abundance: NA
v_gene: TRBV10-3
j_gene: TRBJ2-7
len: 14
d_gene: NA
CDR3aa: CAISESPGPYEQYF
CDR3nt: TGTGCCATCAGTGAGAGCCCAGGGCCCTACGAGCAGTACTTC

abundance: few
v_gene: TRBV7-9
j_gene: TRBJ1-5
len: 16
d_gene: TRBD1
CDR3aa: CASSLAYGTGSQPQHF
CDR3nt: TGTGCCAGCAGCTTAGCGTACGGGACAGGGAGTCAGCCCCAGCATTTT

abundance: NA
v_gene: TRBV5-4
j_gene: TRBJ2-1
len: 12
d_gene: NA
CDR3aa: CASSYPQVPQFF
CDR3nt: TGTGCCAGCAGCTACCCTCAGGTACCGCAGTTCTTC

abundance: few
v_gene: TRBV6-5
j_gene: TRBJ1-6
len: 16
d_gene: TRBD1
CDR3aa: CASSYGRQGNNSPLHF
CDR3nt: TGTGCCAGCAGTTACGGACGACAGGGCAATAATTCACCCCTCCACTTT

abundance: NA
v_gene: TRBV2
j_gene: TRBJ1-1
len: 14
d_gene: NA
CDR3aa: CASSERTSDPEAFF
CDR3nt: TGTGCCAGCAGTGAGCGGACATCCGACCCTGAAGCTTTCTTT

abundance: NA
v_gene: TRBV19
j_gene: TRBJ2-7
len: 14
d_gene: TRBD1
CDR3aa: CASSTSYRGYEQYF
CDR3nt: TGTGCCAGTAGTACGAGTTACAGGGGCTACGAGCAGTACTTC

abundance: NA
v_gene: TRBV19
j_gene: TRBJ1-5
len: 14
d_gene: NA
CDR3aa: CASRWAGSNQPQHF
CDR3nt: TGTGCCAGTAGATGGGCAGGCAGCAATCAGCCCCAGCATTTT

abundance: NA
v_gene: TRBV7-8
j_gene: TRBJ1-1
len: 18
d_gene: NA
CDR3aa: CASSLAWGTRAMNTEAFF
CDR3nt: TGTGCCAGCAGCTTAGCGTGGGGCACGAGAGCCATGAACACTGAAGCTTTCTTT

abundance: NA
v_gene: TRBV30
j_gene: TRBJ1-1
len: 12
d_gene: NA
CDR3aa: CAWSRSGTEAFF
CDR3nt: TGTGCCTGGAGTCGTTCAGGGACTGAAGCTTTCTTT

abundance: NA
v_gene: TRBV19
j_gene: TRBJ1-5
len: 13
d_gene: NA
CDR3aa: CASTPQLNQPQHF
CDR3nt: TGTGCCAGTACCCCACAGCTCAATCAGCCCCAGCATTTT

abundance: few
v_gene: TRBV11-3
j_gene: TRBJ2-2
len: 17
d_gene: TRBD2
CDR3aa: CASSRTGGATNTGELFF
CDR3nt: TGTGCCAGCAGCCGTACGGGAGGGGCGACGAACACCGGGGAGCTGTTTTTT

abundance: NA
v_gene: TRBV10-1
j_gene: TRBJ2-2
len: 15
d_gene: TRBD2
CDR3aa: CASSSGVLGNGELFF
CDR3nt: TGCGCCAGCTCCAGCGGGGTCCTCGGGAACGGGGAGCTGTTTTTT

abundance: NA
v_gene: TRBV5-6
j_gene: TRBJ1-2
len: 13
d_gene: NA
CDR3aa: CASSLWGDYGYTF
CDR3nt: TGTGCCAGCAGCTTGTGGGGAGACTATGGCTACACCTTC

abundance: NA
v_gene: TRBV7-6
j_gene: TRBJ2-7
len: 14
d_gene: TRBD1
CDR3aa: CASSLRDSQYEQYF
CDR3nt: TGTGCCAGCAGCCTCCGGGACAGTCAATACGAGCAGTACTTC

abundance: once
v_gene: TRBV4-2
j_gene: TRBJ1-2
len: 15
d_gene: NA
CDR3aa: CASSQDEESNYGYTF
CDR3nt: TGTGCCAGCAGCCAAGATGAGGAATCTAACTATGGCTACACCTTC

abundance: few
v_gene: TRBV2
j_gene: TRBJ2-7
len: 15
d_gene: TRBD1
CDR3aa: CASRVRTGVSYEQYF
CDR3nt: TGTGCCAGCAGAGTGAGGACAGGGGTATCCTACGAGCAGTACTTC

abundance: NA
v_gene: TRBV5-4
j_gene: TRBJ2-2
len: 16
d_gene: NA
CDR3aa: CASSLAARRGTGELFF
CDR3nt: TGTGCCAGCAGCTTGGCCGCCAGGCGGGGAACCGGGGAGCTGTTTTTT

abundance: NA
v_gene: TRBV30
j_gene: TRBJ2-3
len: 12
d_gene: NA
CDR3aa: CAYQGGADTQYF
CDR3nt: TGTGCCTATCAGGGGGGTGCAGATACGCAGTATTTT